This T cell receptor (beta chain) was sequenced during a study of blood T cell repertoires in COVID-19. Study as a whole: Samples representing acute and convalescent COVID-19 were sourced from the United States, Italy and Spain.

Per the authors' pipeline: It was from reference gene primer amplification that nucleated cell counts were estimated. Clones were sequenced by immunoSEQ multiplex PCR, and TCRdb holds only the in-frame ones, with some missing. The V and J calls and clone size were taken over from that table, and D and trimming were inferred from the DNA. The profile covers some 49,000 clones, with about four fifths appearing a single time and around 20% taken by the ten largest. This TCR was sampled from an elderly woman with COVID-19, enrolled during active disease. Sequenced input: peripheral blood.

The CDR3 loop reads CASSLDRVIEAFF. DNA for the CDR3: TGTGCCAGCAGCTTAGACAGGGTCATTGAAGCTTTCTTT. The rearrangement links TRBV11-2 to TRBJ1-1; D is perhaps TRBD1 (5 bases). The CDR3 runs to 13 residues. V was pared by 0 bases and J by 7 bases, with 9 bases between. CDR1 and CDR2 from the germline V gene are SGHAT and FQNNGV.